The TCR beta chain described here comes from a study of T cell repertoires in aging, cancer and after chemotherapy. Whole-study context: Repeat sampling of healthy donors over several months to years showed clear clonal overlap. Study-level findings and limits: No conclusions about immunological memory after chemotherapy can be drawn from the repertoire data.

Unmatched junction bases numbered 10, after V lost 1 base and J lost 5 bases. This CDR3 has 18 amino acids. Germline CDR1 reads SEHNR; CDR2 reads FQNEAQ (reference sequence). TCR beta rearrangements were amplified from peripheral blood genomic DNA. This clonotype has more than one count but fewer than ten. What it recognizes is unknown. A mixed TRB-A/B primer pool amplified rearranged TRB by multiplex touch-down PCR. TCRdb recomputed calls from the multiplex PCR reads with MiXCR, one row per CDR3 protein. The table shows about 11,000 distinct CDR3 sequences, with 32% occurring only once. This clonotype was obtained from a human donor in good health. The donor label of this sample is uncertain. Sequenced input: blood. This sequence joins TRBV7-9 and TRBJ1-6, with 8 bases identical to TRBD1. CDR3 DNA: TGTGCCAGCAGCTTAGTTCGTGGACGGACAGGGAATAATTCACCCCTCCACTTT. Amino acid sequence: CASSLVRGRTGNNSPLHF.